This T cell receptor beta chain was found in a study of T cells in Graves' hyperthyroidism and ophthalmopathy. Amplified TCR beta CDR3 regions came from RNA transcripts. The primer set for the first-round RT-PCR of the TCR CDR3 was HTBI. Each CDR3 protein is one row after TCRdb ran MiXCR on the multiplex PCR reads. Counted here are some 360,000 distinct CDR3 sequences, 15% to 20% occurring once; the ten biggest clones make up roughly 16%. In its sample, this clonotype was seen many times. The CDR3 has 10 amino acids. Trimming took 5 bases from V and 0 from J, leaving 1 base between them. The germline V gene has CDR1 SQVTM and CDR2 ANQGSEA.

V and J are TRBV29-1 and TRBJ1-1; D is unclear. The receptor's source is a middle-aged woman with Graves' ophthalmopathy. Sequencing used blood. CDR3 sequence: CSVMNTEAFF. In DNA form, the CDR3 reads TGCAGCGTTATGAACACTGAAGCTTTCTTT.